A selection of T cell receptor beta chains follows, all from one sample in a study of blood T cell repertoires in COVID-19. Assay: immunoSEQ multiplex PCR; the TCRdb copy retains only in-frame clones and omits some. The table shows about 170,000 clones, with roughly 88% occurring only once. Input material: peripheral blood. These receptors all come from a man between 60 and 75 years old who had recovered from COVID-19. Both conserved end residues are part of each CDR3. The D gene is left open where the match is weak. Some rows mark clone size as missing; the rest say once, few, many or name a class of expanded clone.

d_call,j_call,clone_size,v_call,cdr3_aa,cdr3_nt
NA,TRBJ2-3,once,TRBV9,CASGVVGEGTDTQYF,TGTGCCAGCGGCGTAGTTGGGGAGGGCACAGATACGCAGTATTTT
NA,TRBJ2-5,NA,TRBV6-5,CASSSLETQYF,TGTGCCAGCAGTTCCCTGGAGACCCAGTACTTC
TRBD1,TRBJ1-4,NA,TRBV5-8,CASSTGTGEMANEKLFF,TGTGCCAGCAGCACCGGGACAGGGGAGATGGCTAATGAAAAACTGTTTTTT
NA,TRBJ1-4,NA,TRBV19,CASSPDRLMNEKLFF,TGTGCCAGTAGTCCAGACAGGTTGATGAATGAAAAACTGTTTTTT
TRBD2,TRBJ2-2,NA,TRBV15,CATSTSGGTGELFF,TGTGCCACCAGCACTAGCGGGGGGACCGGGGAGCTGTTTTTT
NA,TRBJ2-1,NA,TRBV2,CATRSYNEQFF,TGTGCCACCCGTTCCTACAATGAGCAGTTCTTC
NA,TRBJ2-4,once,TRBV5-8,CASRRAQPNIQYF,TGTGCCAGTAGAAGAGCACAGCCTAACATTCAGTACTTC
NA,TRBJ2-2,NA,TRBV18,CASSPRWADLNTGELFF,TGTGCCAGCTCACCGCGATGGGCAGATTTGAACACCGGGGAGCTGTTTTTT
TRBD2,TRBJ2-3,NA,TRBV11-3,CASSPSGGRTDTQYF,TGTGCCAGCAGCCCGAGCGGGGGACGCACAGATACGCAGTATTTT
NA,TRBJ2-1,NA,TRBV19,CASSIKRGNEQFF,TGTGCCAGTAGTATCAAACGGGGGAATGAGCAGTTCTTC
TRBD2,TRBJ2-1,NA,TRBV4-3,CASSQVSGGPIEQFF,TGCGCCAGCAGCCAAGTCTCGGGGGGTCCGATTGAGCAGTTCTTC
NA,TRBJ2-1,NA,TRBV11-2,CASSLLATTGGNEQFF,TGTGCCAGCAGCTTATTAGCGACTACCGGTGGGAATGAGCAGTTCTTC
TRBD1,TRBJ2-2,NA,TRBV27,CASSLDRANTGELFF,TGTGCCAGCAGTTTAGACAGGGCGAACACCGGGGAGCTGTTTTTT
TRBD1,TRBJ1-1,NA,TRBV6-5,CATNRGMNTEAFF,TGTGCCACCAACAGGGGGATGAACACTGAAGCTTTCTTT
NA,TRBJ1-2,NA,TRBV18,CASSPQGGKDGYTF,TGTGCCAGCTCACCCCAGGGTGGAAAGGATGGCTACACCTTC
NA,TRBJ2-7,NA,TRBV6-5,CASSMQGFGYEQYF,TGTGCCAGCAGTATGCAGGGGTTCGGGTACGAGCAGTACTTC
NA,TRBJ1-1,NA,TRBV4-3,CASSQAWGGTEAFF,TGCGCCAGCAGCCAAGCGTGGGGGGGCACTGAAGCTTTCTTT
NA,TRBJ2-5,NA,TRBV7-3,CASSSSRTSETQYF,TGTGCCAGCAGTTCGTCGCGGACATCAGAGACCCAGTACTTC
NA,TRBJ1-2,NA,TRBV11-2,CASSPRSEPGFDYGYTF,TGTGCCAGCAGCCCGAGATCTGAACCAGGGTTCGACTATGGCTACACCTTC
TRBD1,TRBJ1-1,NA,TRBV27,CASSLLFQGAGTEAFF,TGTGCCAGCAGTCTCCTCTTTCAGGGGGCGGGCACTGAAGCTTTCTTT
TRBD1,TRBJ1-1,once,TRBV28,CASSLGDRDWNTEAFF,TGTGCCAGCAGTTTGGGGGACAGGGATTGGAACACTGAAGCTTTCTTT
NA,TRBJ1-4,NA,TRBV4-1,CASSQDRRVQGHEIGLFF,TGCGCCAGCAGCCAAGATCGCAGGGTTCAAGGACATGAGATAGGACTGTTTTTT
TRBD1,TRBJ2-7,NA,TRBV27,CASSRDRGFHEQYF,TGTGCCAGCAGCCGGGACAGGGGTTTCCACGAGCAGTACTTC
NA,TRBJ2-7,NA,TRBV2,CASRADRYEQYF,TGTGCCAGCAGAGCCGACAGATACGAGCAGTACTTC
TRBD1,TRBJ1-2,NA,TRBV3-1/TRBV3-2,CASSQGQGWGGYTF,TGTGCCAGCAGCCAAGGACAGGGTTGGGGTGGCTACACCTTC
NA,TRBJ2-3,NA,TRBV5-1,CASSSTLRGTRTDTQYF,TGCGCCAGCAGCTCCACATTGCGGGGGACACGCACAGATACGCAGTATTTT